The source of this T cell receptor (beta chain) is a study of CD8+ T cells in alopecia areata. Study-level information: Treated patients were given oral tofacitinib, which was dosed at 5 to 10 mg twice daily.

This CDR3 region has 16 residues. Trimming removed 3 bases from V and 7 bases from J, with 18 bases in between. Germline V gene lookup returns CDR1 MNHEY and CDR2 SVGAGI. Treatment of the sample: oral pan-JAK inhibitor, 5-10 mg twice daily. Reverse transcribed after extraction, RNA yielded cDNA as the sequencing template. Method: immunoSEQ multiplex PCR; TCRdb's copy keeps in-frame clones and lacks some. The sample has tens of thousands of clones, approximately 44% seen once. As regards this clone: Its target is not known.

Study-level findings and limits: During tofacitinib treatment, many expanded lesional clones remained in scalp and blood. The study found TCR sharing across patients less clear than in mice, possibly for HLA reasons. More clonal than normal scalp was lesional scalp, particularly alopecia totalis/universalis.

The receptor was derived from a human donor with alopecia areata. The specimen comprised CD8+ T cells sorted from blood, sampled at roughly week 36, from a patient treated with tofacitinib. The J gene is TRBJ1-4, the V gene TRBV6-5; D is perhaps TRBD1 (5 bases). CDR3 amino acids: CASSYQRQLHLEKLFF. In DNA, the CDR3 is TGTGCCAGCAGTTATCAACGACAGCTTCACCTTGAAAAACTGTTTTTT.